Listed here are 2 T cell receptor beta chains from one sample, sequenced in a study of T cells in Graves' hyperthyroidism and ophthalmopathy (dated by TCRdb to the late 2010s). The library was prepared using multiplex PCR. The sample was run on an Illumina HiSeq 2000. Amplification of TCR beta CDR3 regions was carried out from RNA transcripts. The first round of RT-PCR for the TCR CDR3 was performed with the HTBI primer set and the Qiagen OneStep RT-PCR kit. Using fastp at Q25 and MiXCR, TCRdb reprocessed the public reads and kept productive beta chains. Rows with a matching CDR3 protein are joined into one entry that keeps the most common DNA and genes. In all, the sample holds a few hundred thousand distinct CDR3 sequences, and 20% to 25% of those were seen once. Of the sample, around 27% is held by the ten largest clones. Sequences were obtained from blood. The receptors here all came from a man younger than 35 with Graves' hyperthyroidism.

This clonotype was counted between two and nine times. The genes are TRBV9 and TRBJ2-7; TRBD2 matches at 13 bases. Per the germline V gene, CDR1 is SGDLS and CDR2 is YYNGEE. CDR3 length equals 15 residues. The J segment lost 0 bases and the V segment lost 5 bases, leaving 2 bases of the junction unmatched. The CDR3 region is CASSRTSGSSYEQYF. The CDR3 coding sequence is TGTGCCAGCAGTCGGACTAGCGGGAGCTCCTACGAGCAGTACTTC.

This clonotype was counted at least ten times. The rearrangement uses TRBV29-1 and TRBJ2-5; perhaps TRBD1 as D (7 bases). Germline-derived CDR1 and CDR2 are SQVTM and ANQGSEA. The length of the CDR3 is 13 residues. Trimming took 4 bases from V and 4 from J, leaving 13 bases between them. The CDR3 sequence: CSVGRGRGETQYF. Written as DNA, the CDR3 is TGCAGCGTTGGAAGGGGGCGGGGAGAGACCCAGTACTTC. Looking up the rest from reference TRBV29-1 and TRBJ2-5 gives the full variable domain: SAVISQKPSRDICQRGTSLTIQCQVDSQVTMMFWYRQQPGQSLTLIATANQGSEATYESGFVIDKFPISRPNLTFSTLTVSNMSPEDSSIYLCSVGRGRGETQYFGPGTRLLVL.